One sample yielded the 23 T cell receptor beta chains listed below, sequenced in a study of T cells expressing NK-cell markers. Each CDR3 protein gets one entry in TCRdb, which reprocessed the 5' RACE reads and gives no DNA. The sample is made up of a few hundred thousand distinct CDR3 sequences, and the top ten hold around 0.4% of it. Sequenced material: blood T cells: a sorted CD56 or NKG2C T cell subset, CD4+ or CD8+ T cells, or bulk PBMC T cells (not recorded which). The source of these receptors is a man aged 18-30 years in good health.

The rearrangement uses TRBV5-4 and TRBJ2-3; TCRdb's assignment of TRBD2 cannot be checked, as there is no DNA. The CDR3 covers 16 residues. Germline V gives CDR1 SGHNT, CDR2 YYREEE (reference sequence). The CDR3 protein is CASSLSADPHTDTQYF.

The chain couples TRBV29-1 to TRBJ1-2; TCRdb's D gene call, TRBD1, goes unchecked for lack of DNA. This CDR3 spans 14 amino acids. The germline gives CDR1 SQVTM, CDR2 ANQGSEA. CDR3 region: CSVVSDRGNYGYTF.

This chain connects TRBV29-1 to TRBJ2-5. Germline CDR1 reads SQVTM; CDR2 reads ANQGSEA. CDR3 length: 11 residues. CDR3 in amino acids: CSVVQQETQYF.

The chain is built from TRBV7-8 and TRBJ2-3; the TRBD2 assignment by TCRdb is unverifiable without DNA. Looked up from germline, CDR1 is SGHVS and CDR2 is FQNEAQ. The length of the CDR3 is 17 residues. CDR3: CASSLGTSGREGDTQYF.

The chain couples TRBV6-6 to TRBJ2-1; with no DNA, the TCRdb D assignment of TRBD2 cannot be verified. The CDR3 has 13 residues. Per the germline V gene, CDR1 is MNHNY and CDR2 is SVGAGI (reference sequence). Here the CDR3 reads CASSRLAYNEQFF.

J is TRBJ1-2 and V is TRBV30. This CDR3 has 11 amino acids. The V gene's germline CDR1 is GTSNPN and CDR2 SVGIG (reference sequence). The CDR3 is CAWTRNYGYTF.

The chain recombines TRBV5-5 with TRBJ2-2; the D call of TRBD1 rests on TCRdb alone, since no DNA is present to check it. Germline lookup yields CDR1 SGHKS and CDR2 YYEKEE (reference sequence). The CDR3 is 16 residues long. The CDR3 spells CASSLGLDRNTGELFF.

The chain couples TRBV2 to TRBJ2-1; no DNA is available, so the TRBD2 call from TCRdb remains unchecked. The CDR3 sequence is 14 residues long. The V gene's germline CDR1 is SNHLY and CDR2 FYNNEI. CDR3 loop: CASRGLVSYNEQFF.

The chain recombines TRBV29-1 with TRBJ2-1. Germline V gene data show CDR1 as SQVTM and CDR2 as ANQGSEA. CDR3 size: 14 residues. CDR3 sequence reads: CSVEGWDSYNEQFF.

The chain combines TRBV28 with TRBJ2-1; the D call from TCRdb, TRBD1, cannot be confirmed without DNA. CDR3 size: 15 residues. The germline V gene encodes CDR1 MDHEN and CDR2 SYDVKM. CDR3 region: CASSQTGGFRNEQFF.

This CDR3 reads CASSRRIPYEQYF. The V gene is TRBV28, the J gene TRBJ2-7. Germline V gene lookup returns CDR1 MDHEN and CDR2 SYDVKM. This CDR3 is built from 13 residues.

The gene calls are TRBV5-5 and TRBJ2-7; absent DNA, TCRdb's TRBD1 call cannot be checked. The V gene's germline CDR1 is SGHKS and CDR2 YYEKEE (reference sequence). The CDR3 contains 15 residues. CDR3 residues: CASSPGGDRTNEQYF.

The gene calls are TRBV30 and TRBJ2-4. Germline loops: CDR1 GTSNPN, CDR2 SVGIG (reference sequence). The length of the CDR3 is 14 residues. The CDR3 region is CAWRPVIAKNIQYF.

V usage is TRBV5-6 and J usage is TRBJ2-3; TCRdb lists TRBD1, though no DNA is available to test this call. Germline CDR1 and CDR2: SGHDT and YYEEEE. The CDR3 covers 14 residues. This CDR3 is CASRSLRDADTQYF.

V usage is TRBV30 and J usage is TRBJ1-4; there is no DNA to check the TCRdb D call of TRBD1. From germline, CDR1 is GTSNPN and CDR2 SVGIG (reference sequence). The CDR3 contains 14 residues. The CDR3 reads CAWSGGTGNEKLFF.

This chain uses TRBV24-1 with TRBJ2-1; TCRdb's assignment of TRBD1 cannot be checked, as there is no DNA. The CDR3 is 18 amino acids. Germline-derived CDR1 and CDR2 are KGHDR and SFDVKD. Here the CDR3 reads CATSAALRGHAGYNEQFF.

CDR3 residues: CASSDFGKPQHF. The V call is TRBV6-1, the J call TRBJ1-5. In germline, CDR1 is MNHNS, CDR2 SASEGT. This CDR3 has 12 residues.

The chain has TRBV11-2 and TRBJ1-1. Germline V gene sequence: CDR1 SGHAT, CDR2 FQNNGV. The CDR3 is 12 amino acids. The CDR3 loop reads CASSPQHTEAFF.

This rearrangement joins TRBV5-6 to TRBJ2-7; TCRdb's assignment of TRBD2 cannot be checked, as there is no DNA. Germline V CDR1 and CDR2: SGHDT, YYEEEE. The CDR3 sequence is 17 residues long. Here the CDR3 reads CASSLREGNRFSYEQYF.

The chain links TRBV29-1 to TRBJ1-1. This CDR3 region has 13 residues. Germline V gene sequence: CDR1 SQVTM, CDR2 ANQGSEA. This chain's CDR3 is CSVVTRRWTEAFF.

The chain recombines TRBV20-1 with TRBJ2-5; the TCRdb call, TRBD1, lacks DNA for checking. Per the germline V gene, CDR1 is DFQATT and CDR2 is SNEGSKA (reference sequence). The CDR3 covers 14 residues. CDR3 protein: CSVFRAGASETQYF.

The chain has TRBV7-2 and TRBJ2-1; TCRdb outputs TRBD2, but without DNA this stays unchecked. Germline lookup yields CDR1 SGHTA and CDR2 FQGNSA. This CDR3 is 15 amino acids long. CDR3: CASSLRTRVGNEQFF.

The V call is TRBV5-6, the J call TRBJ2-5; TCRdb indicates TRBD1, and absent DNA this call remains unverified. CDR1 and CDR2 from the germline V gene are SGHDT and YYEEEE. The CDR3 runs to 14 residues. The CDR3 sequence is CASSPGTVQETQYF.